This T cell receptor (beta chain) emerged from a study of OX40 agonist ivuxolimab in advanced cancers. Study at large: Patients were dosed with the agonistic anti-OX40 (CD134) antibody ivuxolimab. Those enrolled were around 87% male, with a mean age of around 58 years and ages from roughly 20 to 85.

With respect to this clone: Its antigen remains unidentified.

Study-level findings and limits: There was clonal expansion of CD4+ and CD8+ blood T cells by week 6 at 0.1 to 3.0 mg/kg.

Clones were sequenced by immunoSEQ multiplex PCR, and TCRdb holds only the in-frame ones, with some missing. The sample consists of more than 50,000 clones, 85% of them appearing once. The clonotype was recovered from an adult with an advanced solid tumor such as melanoma, head and neck, liver or kidney cancer. The sequencing used CD4+ or CD8+ T cells sorted from blood, collected in a trial of the OX40 agonist ivuxolimab.

CDR3 amino acids: CAWSSLELAPHYEQYF. The DNA for the CDR3 is TGTGCCTGGAGTTCCCTTGAGTTAGCGCCCCACTACGAGCAGTACTTC. V gene TRBV30 combines with J gene TRBJ2-7; possible D gene TRBD2, 5 bases. Germline V gene lookup returns CDR1 GTSNPN and CDR2 SVGIG (reference sequence). The V and J ends lost 2 bases and 3 bases respectively, with 20 bases between them. The CDR3 is 16 residues long.